The T cell receptor (beta chain) under discussion was sequenced for a study of shared clonotypes between healthy human individuals. As regards this clone: A far larger clone is a single base away, which makes a read error likely.

Each cell subset's genomic DNA was divided evenly among several immunoSEQ plates. Methods used by the authors: Without quality scores, immunoSEQ junctional reads could not be filtered like full-length reads. Sequencing was performed with immunoSEQ multiplex PCR; in TCRdb, only in-frame clones are kept and a portion is missing. That table is the source of V, J and clone size, and D and trimming were worked out from the DNA. The data hold more than 400,000 clones, with 65% to 85% observed a single time. The CDR3 extends over 15 amino acids. Trimming pared 2 bases from V and 5 bases from J, leaving 12 bases between. In germline, CDR1 is MNHNY, CDR2 SVGAGI (reference sequence).

Sequenced input: PBMCs. The chain employs TRBV6-6 and TRBJ1-4; perhaps TRBD1 as D (6 bases). This clonotype was obtained from a woman aged 40 to 55 in good health. Some clones in this sample may be carry-over from other donors' samples. Here the CDR3 DNA reads TGTGCCAGCAGTTACCTGGAACAGGGAAATGAAAAACTGTTTTTT. This codes for CASSYLEQGNEKLFF.